This TCR beta chain was sequenced during a study of T cells after yellow fever vaccination. Study-level findings and limits: The booster response re-showed most primary clones: around 96% CD4, almost 90% CD8.

Comment on this clonotype: Its antigen is not identified.

TCRdb called the 5' RACE reads again in MiXCR, with one record for every CDR3 protein. Of a few hundred thousand distinct CDR3 sequences listed, approximately 4% were seen once; the top ten hold 20% to 25%. The sequenced sample was PBMCs, obtained 5 days after the yellow fever booster vaccination. This sequence was found in a man aged 18 to 29 who received the YFV17D yellow fever vaccine.

CDR3 bases: TGTGCCAGCACTAAACAGACGTTTCAGGATACGCAGTATTTT. Amino acids: CASTKQTFQDTQYF. The chain is built from TRBV6-6 and TRBJ2-3; D is ambiguous. This CDR3 region has 14 residues. Per germline, CDR1 MNHNY and CDR2 SVGAGI (reference sequence). The ends were cut back, 7 bases at V and 6 bases at J, with 17 bases in the middle.